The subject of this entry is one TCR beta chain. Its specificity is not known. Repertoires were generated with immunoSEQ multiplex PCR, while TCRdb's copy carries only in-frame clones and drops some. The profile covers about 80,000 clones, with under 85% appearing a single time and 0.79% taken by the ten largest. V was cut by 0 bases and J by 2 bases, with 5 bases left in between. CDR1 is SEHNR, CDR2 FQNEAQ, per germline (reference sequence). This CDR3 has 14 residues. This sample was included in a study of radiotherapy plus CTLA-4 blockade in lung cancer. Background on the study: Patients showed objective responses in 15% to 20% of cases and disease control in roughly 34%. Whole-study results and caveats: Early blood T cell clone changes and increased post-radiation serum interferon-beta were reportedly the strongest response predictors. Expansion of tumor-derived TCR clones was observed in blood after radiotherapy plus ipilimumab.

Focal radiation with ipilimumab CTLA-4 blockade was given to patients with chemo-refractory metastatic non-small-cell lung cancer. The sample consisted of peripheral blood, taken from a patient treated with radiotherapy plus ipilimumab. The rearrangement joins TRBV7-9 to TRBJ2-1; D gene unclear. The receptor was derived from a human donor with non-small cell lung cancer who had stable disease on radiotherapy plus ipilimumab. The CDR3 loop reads CASSLAEAYNEQFF. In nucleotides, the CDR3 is TGTGCCAGCAGCTTAGCCGAGGCCTACAATGAGCAGTTCTTC.